The rows below give T cell receptor beta chains drawn from one sample of a study of T cells expressing NK-cell markers. After re-calling the 5' RACE reads, TCRdb lists one entry per CDR3 protein, DNA absent. The sample holds over 250,000 distinct CDR3 sequences. Sequenced: blood T cells: a sorted CD56 or NKG2C T cell subset, CD4+ or CD8+ T cells, or bulk PBMC T cells (not recorded which). The receptor source for this set is a woman between 18 and 75 years old in good health. Each CDR3 is given with its conserved first and last residue. The order of the fields is J gene, V gene, CDR3 protein.

TRBJ1-1 | TRBV7-8 | CASSLAAGGGTEAFF
TRBJ2-5 | TRBV5-8 | CASSRTNQETQYF
TRBJ2-3 | TRBV29-1 | CSVRRDPSMDTQYF
TRBJ2-3 | TRBV5-1 | CASSRTLAPSTDTQYF
TRBJ2-2 | TRBV20-1 | CSATGTHSSVGELFF
TRBJ2-2 | TRBV4-3 | CASSQDLRTRNTGELFF
TRBJ2-5 | TRBV11-2 | CASSLDLLRETQYF
TRBJ2-5 | TRBV7-2 | CASSLGSGRAETQYF
TRBJ2-1 | TRBV5-1 | CASSLGEGWFDYNEQFF
TRBJ2-7 | TRBV20-1 | CSARGVETGTYEQYF
TRBJ2-1 | TRBV12-3/TRBV12-4 | CASSLRGPNEQFF
TRBJ2-3 | TRBV15 | CATSRAIRAFTTDTQYF
TRBJ2-4 | TRBV6-1 | CASSHRDRLLPSAKNIQYF
TRBJ1-5 | TRBV6-5 | CASSYRDWGQPQHF
TRBJ2-5 | TRBV12-3/TRBV12-4 | CASSYAGGPSRGETQYF
TRBJ2-5 | TRBV20-1 | CSAVGRRQETQYF
TRBJ1-5 | TRBV5-6 | CASSRDSYSNQPQHF
TRBJ2-5 | TRBV28 | CASSSRSGYQETQYF
TRBJ1-2 | TRBV7-2 | CASSFKTEGYTF
TRBJ1-2 | TRBV2 | CASSTQKGVGYTF
TRBJ2-3 | TRBV7-3 | CASSLMGRGDTQYF
TRBJ1-4 | TRBV7-2 | CASSAGDTLNEKLFF
TRBJ2-2 | TRBV20-1 | CSARDFGLAGVQYAGELFF
TRBJ1-6 | TRBV5-6 | CASSLDRDSPLHF
TRBJ2-1 | TRBV15 | CATSGTRDSDYWEQFF
TRBJ1-6 | TRBV7-9 | CASGSPGRNSPLHF
TRBJ2-7 | TRBV29-1 | CSCTGGDEQYF
TRBJ2-2 | TRBV5-6 | CASSLLHGERTNTGELFF
TRBJ2-3 | TRBV12-3/TRBV12-4 | CASIWRGGTDTQYF
TRBJ2-1 | TRBV30 | CAWSSLRDEQFF
TRBJ2-3 | TRBV10-3 | CAISDRQTDTQYF
TRBJ1-5 | TRBV12-3/TRBV12-4 | CASSLTGSSQPQHF
TRBJ1-2 | TRBV20-1 | CSALGSAGTNYGYTF
TRBJ2-5 | TRBV5-1 | CASSVAYRGQETQYF
TRBJ2-1 | TRBV6-5 | CASSWRDRGGEQFF
TRBJ2-4 | TRBV29-1 | CSVEGGGAGGPDIQYF
TRBJ2-7 | TRBV28 | CASSSPPGTGTIEQYF
TRBJ2-1 | TRBV20-1 | CSGIRLAGGHYNEQFF
TRBJ2-2 | TRBV5-1 | CASSVTGGTTGELFF
TRBJ2-3 | TRBV5-1 | CASSPRDRGLSDTQYF